These T cell receptor beta chains were read from a single sample in a study of shared T cell receptors in the human thymus. Only in-frame clones appear in the TCRdb table, and some are missing; sequencing was by immunoSEQ multiplex PCR. The sample lists some 720,000 clones, approximately 90% seen once, with 0.0095% to 0.013% in the top ten. The same data also went into a second study, on human thymus T cells.

The sequenced sample was thymocytes. The receptors were sampled from a boy in the first two years of life with a congenital heart defect. CDR3s include the opening cysteine and the closing phenylalanine or tryptophan. Each record gives: V gene, J gene, D gene, clone size, CDR3 DNA, CDR3 protein. The D gene is left open where the match is weak. The size field is filled for only some rows; it gives once, few, many or a size class.

TRBV5-1	TRBJ2-7	-	-	TGCGCCAGCAGCTTGGGAGGGATCAACTACGAGCAGTACTTC	CASSLGGINYEQYF
TRBV4-3	TRBJ2-1	TRBD2	few	TGCGCCAGCAGCCAAAAGGGACTAGCCGACAATGAGCAGTTCTTC	CASSQKGLADNEQFF
TRBV27	TRBJ2-7	-	-	TGTGCCAGCAGTTTAGGTGACCAAGACTGCAAGCAGTACTTC	CASSLGDQDCKQYF
TRBV4-1	TRBJ1-1	TRBD1	few	TGCGCCAGCAGCCAAGATGGCCCAAGGACAGGGGTTCGGGGAGTGAACACTGAAGCTTTCTTT	CASSQDGPRTGVRGVNTEAFF
TRBV7-3	TRBJ2-7	TRBD2	-	TGTGCCAGCAGCCAGACTAGCCTCGCGCAGTACTTC	CASSQTSLAQYF
TRBV18	TRBJ2-7	TRBD2	-	TGTGCCAGCTCATGGATAGCGGGGTTGCGGGAGCAGTACTTC	CASSWIAGLREQYF
TRBV25-1	TRBJ1-1	-	once	TGTGCCAGCAGTGAATCCTCCCGGACAGAGAGAAACACTGAAGCTTTCTTT	CASSESSRTERNTEAFF
TRBV4-1	TRBJ2-7	TRBD1	-	TGCGCCAGCAGCCAAACAGGGGGATCCTACGAGCAGTACTTC	CASSQTGGSYEQYF
TRBV5-1	TRBJ2-5	TRBD1	-	TGCGCCAGCAGCCCTGACAGGGCCGGCCAAGAGACCCAGTACTTC	CASSPDRAGQETQYF
TRBV7-9	TRBJ2-1	-	-	TGTGCCAGCAGCTCAACGACTAGTGTGGAGGATGAGCAGTTCTTC	CASSSTTSVEDEQFF
TRBV5-1	TRBJ2-2	TRBD2	-	TGCGCCAGCAGCCCCGATAGACTAGCGGCGAACACCGGGGAGCTGTTTTTT	CASSPDRLAANTGELFF
TRBV5-8	TRBJ2-1	TRBD1	-	TGTGCCAGCAGCTTAAAGCCCGGACAGGTCCTCAATGAGCAGTTCTTC	CASSLKPGQVLNEQFF
TRBV15	TRBJ2-2	TRBD2	-	TGTGCCACCAGCAGCGGCACTAGCGGGAGGGCCGTGGACACCGGGGAGCTGTTTTTT	CATSSGTSGRAVDTGELFF
TRBV19	TRBJ2-1	TRBD2	few	TGTGCCAGTAGTATAAAAGGTCTGGGACTAGCTACCGATGAGCAGTTCTTC	CASSIKGLGLATDEQFF
TRBV29-1	TRBJ2-1	TRBD2	once	TGCAGCTCCCTGAGTAGCGGGACCCCATCCTACAATGAGCAGTTCTTC	CSSLSSGTPSYNEQFF
TRBV10-3	TRBJ2-5	-	-	TGTGCCATCAGTGGTGACGAGCGGGAGACCCAGTACTTC	CAISGDERETQYF
TRBV5-6	TRBJ2-1	-	-	TGTGCCAGCAGCTTGGCAGGGAGGCCCTCCTACAATGAGCAGTTCTTC	CASSLAGRPSYNEQFF
TRBV5-6	TRBJ2-7	TRBD2	-	TGTGCCAGCAGCCCCAACTCGGGACTAGCGGGAGGCGAGCAGTACTTC	CASSPNSGLAGGEQYF
TRBV4-1	TRBJ1-2	TRBD1	-	TGCGCCAGCAGTCTTCAGGGGGGGACAGGTGAAAACTATGGCTACACCTTC	CASSLQGGTGENYGYTF
TRBV6-6	TRBJ2-7	-	few	TGTGCCAGCCGCAATCAGGGTTCCTACGAGCAGTACTTC	CASRNQGSYEQYF
TRBV25-1	TRBJ2-7	TRBD1	few	TGTGCCAGCAGTGATTCCACAGGGGGGTCTGACGAGCAGTACTTC	CASSDSTGGSDEQYF
TRBV4-3	TRBJ2-1	-	-	TGCGCCAGCAGCCAAGACCCGGGATGGCTCTACAATGAGCAGTTCTTC	CASSQDPGWLYNEQFF
TRBV7-9	TRBJ2-7	TRBD2	-	TGTGCCAGCAGCTCCCATCGGGTAGCGGGGGAGTACGAGCAGTACTTC	CASSSHRVAGEYEQYF
TRBV7-2	TRBJ2-5	TRBD2	-	TGTGCCAGCAGCTCCAAGGAGAGACTAGCGGGAGTGGGGGAGACCCAGTACTTC	CASSSKERLAGVGETQYF
TRBV7-2	TRBJ2-7	-	-	TGTGCCAGCAGCTTAGAGGAGCGGAACTCCTACGAGCAGTACTTC	CASSLEERNSYEQYF
TRBV27	TRBJ2-7	-	-	TGTGCCGAAACTTACGTCTACGAGCAGTACTTC	CAETYVYEQYF
TRBV7-8	TRBJ2-7	-	-	TGTGCCAGCAGCTTAAGGTCGCAGCGGCCCAAAAGCTCCTACGAGCAGTACTTC	CASSLRSQRPKSSYEQYF
TRBV27	TRBJ1-5	-	-	TGTGCCAGCACCCAGGGGTTCGGCCAGCCCCAGCATTTT	CASTQGFGQPQHF
TRBV6-5	TRBJ2-7	-	-	TGTGCCAGCAGTTACACCCGCGGAGCCTACGAGCAGTACTTC	CASSYTRGAYEQYF
TRBV6-6	TRBJ1-2	-	-	TGTGCCACCCTTCCAGGCGTAGGCTATGGCTACACCTTC	CATLPGVGYGYTF
TRBV7-6	TRBJ2-7	TRBD1	-	TGTGCCACCTCGGAGCAGGGGGTGGACGAGCAGTACTTC	CATSEQGVDEQYF
TRBV4-2	TRBJ1-3	-	-	TGTGCCAGCAGCCCAAAGAGCGAGTTCTCTGGAAACACCATATATTTT	CASSPKSEFSGNTIYF
TRBV10-3	TRBJ2-1	-	-	TGTGCCATCACCGACCGGGGGGCCCAGGATGAGCAGTTCTTC	CAITDRGAQDEQFF
TRBV20-1	TRBJ1-2	TRBD1	-	TGCAGTGGAGGCTCAGGGGGCGGCTACACCTTC	CSGGSGGGYTF
TRBV9	TRBJ2-5	-	-	TGTGCCAGCAGCGTAGGAGGCCCGGCGGGGACCCAGTACTTC	CASSVGGPAGTQYF
TRBV28	TRBJ2-7	TRBD1	-	TGTGCCAGCAGTTCATCCGGGACAGTCCTTTGGGTCAGACCTATCATGGGGCCGGCCTACGAGCAGTACTTC	CASSSSGTVLWVRPIMGPAYEQYF
TRBV30	TRBJ2-5	TRBD2	-	TGTGCCTGGACCCAAGCGGGTCTAGCGGGAGACCTAAAGGGGGAGACCCAGTACTTC	CAWTQAGLAGDLKGETQYF
TRBV7-9	TRBJ1-4	TRBD1	-	TGTGCCAGCAGCTCCCGGCGAGTTCGGACAGGGTCTACTAATGAAAAACTGTTTTTT	CASSSRRVRTGSTNEKLFF
TRBV13	TRBJ2-7	-	-	TGTGCCAGCAGCTCGATCAGAAACAGCTACGAGCAGTACTTC	CASSSIRNSYEQYF
TRBV30	TRBJ2-3	TRBD2	-	TGTGCCTGGGGTGGGCTTAGCGCCCGGGGGGGGGATACGCAGTATTTT	CAWGGLSARGGDTQYF
TRBV6-4	TRBJ2-3	TRBD2	-	TGTGCCAGCAGTGCCACCGGGACTAGCGGGAGATCTTACACAGATACGCAGTATTTT	CASSATGTSGRSYTDTQYF
TRBV6-5	TRBJ2-7	TRBD2	few	TGTGCCAGCAGTTACTCGGAGCGGGAGGGCTCCTACGAGCAGTACTTC	CASSYSEREGSYEQYF
TRBV2	TRBJ2-7	-	-	TGTGCCAGCAGTGACAGGGGTCGCGAGCAGTACTTC	CASSDRGREQYF
TRBV2	TRBJ2-5	-	-	TGTGCCAGCAGCCACCCCCGGGGGCAAGAGACCCAGTACTTC	CASSHPRGQETQYF
TRBV13	TRBJ2-7	-	-	TGTGCCAGCAGCCTCAGGGCTCCCTCCTACGAGCAGTACTTC	CASSLRAPSYEQYF
TRBV4-2	TRBJ2-1	TRBD2	-	TGTGCCAGCAGCCAAGATAGGCTAGCGGGAGGGTATATTTCCTACAATGAGCAGTTCTTC	CASSQDRLAGGYISYNEQFF
TRBV15	TRBJ1-1	TRBD1	-	TGTGCCACCAGCAGATGGGGACAGGGGGCTGATGAAGCTTTCTTT	CATSRWGQGADEAFF
TRBV5-1	TRBJ2-5	TRBD2	-	TGCGCCAGCAGCTCCGGGACTAGCGGGAGTTGGGAGACCCAGTACTTC	CASSSGTSGSWETQYF
TRBV5-5	TRBJ2-7	TRBD2	-	TGTGCCAGCAGCCACTTCGGACTAGCGGGAGAAGTTTACGAGCAGTACTTC	CASSHFGLAGEVYEQYF
TRBV29-1	TRBJ2-1	TRBD1	few	TGCAGCGCTCGGGACAGACCCTACAATGAGCAGTTCTTC	CSARDRPYNEQFF
TRBV6-5	TRBJ2-5	TRBD1	-	TGTGCCAGCAGTTACCGTCACAGGGGGCCGGAGACCCAGTACTTC	CASSYRHRGPETQYF
TRBV5-1	TRBJ2-7	TRBD2	once	TGCGCCAGCAGCCTATTAATACGCCCGGCCACTAGCGGGAGGGCCGCCTACGAGCAGTACTTC	CASSLLIRPATSGRAAYEQYF
TRBV19	TRBJ1-4	-	few	TGTGCCAGTAGGGGAGACAGGAGGAATGAAAAACTGTTTTTT	CASRGDRRNEKLFF
TRBV7-2	TRBJ2-7	-	-	TGTGCCAGCAGCTTACGGGGGTACGAGCAGTACTTC	CASSLRGYEQYF
TRBV28	TRBJ1-5	-	-	TGTGCCAGCAGTTTGTGGGGGGAAAGCAATCAGCCCCAGCATTTT	CASSLWGESNQPQHF